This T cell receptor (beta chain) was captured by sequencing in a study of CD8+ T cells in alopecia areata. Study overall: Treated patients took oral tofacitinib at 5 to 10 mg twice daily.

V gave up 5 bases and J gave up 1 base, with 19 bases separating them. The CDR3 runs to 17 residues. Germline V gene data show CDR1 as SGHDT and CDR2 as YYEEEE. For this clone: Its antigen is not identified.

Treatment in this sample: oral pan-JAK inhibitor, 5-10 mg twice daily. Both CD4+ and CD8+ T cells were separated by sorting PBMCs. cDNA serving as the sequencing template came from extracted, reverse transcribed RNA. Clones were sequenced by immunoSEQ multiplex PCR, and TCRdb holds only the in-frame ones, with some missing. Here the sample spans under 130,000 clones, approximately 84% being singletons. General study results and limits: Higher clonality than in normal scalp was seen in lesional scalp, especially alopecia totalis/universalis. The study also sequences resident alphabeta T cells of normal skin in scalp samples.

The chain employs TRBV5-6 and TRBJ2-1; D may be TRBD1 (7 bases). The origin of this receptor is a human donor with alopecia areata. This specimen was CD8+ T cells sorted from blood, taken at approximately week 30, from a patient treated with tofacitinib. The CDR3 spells CASSPPRGAPSYNEQFF. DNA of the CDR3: TGTGCCAGCAGTCCTCCCAGGGGGGCGCCTTCCTACAATGAGCAGTTCTTC. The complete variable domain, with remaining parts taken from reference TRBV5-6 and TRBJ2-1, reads DAGVTQSPTHLIKTRGQQVTLRCSPKSGHDTVSWYQQALGQGPQFIFQYYEEEERQRGNFPDRFSGHQFPNYSSELNVNALLLGDSALYLCASSPPRGAPSYNEQFFGPGTRLTVL.